Below, 13 T cell receptor beta chains from the same sample are listed, as sequenced in a study of blood T cell repertoires in COVID-19. TCRdb's table, derived via immunoSEQ multiplex PCR, lists solely in-frame clones and lacks some. The sample yields roughly 300,000 clones, 80% to 90% seen once. The sample comprised PBMCs or T cells enriched from blood (not recorded which). These receptors originate from a middle-aged woman with acute COVID-19.

The CDR3: CASSQPGTSGRTDTQYF. The CDR3 DNA follows: TGTGCCAGCAGTCAACCCGGGACTAGCGGGAGAACAGATACGCAGTATTTT. The chain recombines TRBV27 with TRBJ2-3, with 14 bases matching TRBD2. The junction had 7 bases not matched to a gene; V was cut back by 5 bases and J by 3 bases. The CDR3 sequence is 17 residues long. Germline CDR1 and CDR2: MNHEY and SMNVEV (reference sequence).

The chain employs TRBV2 and TRBJ2-3; 9 bases are shared with TRBD2. The trim removed 1 base at V and 13 bases at J, leaving 6 bases unmatched. This CDR3 is 13 amino acids long. The germline V gene has CDR1 SNHLY and CDR2 FYNNEI. The CDR3 here is CASSEVVSGSKYF. The CDR3 nucleotides are TGTGCCAGCAGTGAAGTTGTTAGCGGGAGCAAGTATTTT.

This clone was picked up one time. The chain joins TRBV5-6 to TRBJ1-6; D may be TRBD1 (6 bases). The germline V gene has CDR1 SGHDT and CDR2 YYEEEE. The CDR3 loop spans 16 amino acids. V lost 4 bases, J lost 9 bases, and 20 bases lay in between. The CDR3 coding sequence is TGTGCCAGCAGCGGACGATCGGGACACTTATCTTCACCCCTCCACTTT. It is translated as CASSGRSGHLSSPLHF.

The chain joins TRBV28 to TRBJ2-7; D perhaps matches TRBD1 (6 bases). CDR3 length: 15 residues. From germline, CDR1 is MDHEN and CDR2 SYDVKM. V dropped 4 bases and J dropped 4 bases, with 17 bases sitting between them. CDR3 nucleotide sequence: TGTGCCAGCAGTTCCTTCCGGGACACCGTATACGAGCAGTACTTC. This sequence encodes CASSSFRDTVYEQYF.

The rearrangement joins TRBV27 to TRBJ1-5; D gene uncertain. The germline gives CDR1 MNHEY, CDR2 SMNVEV (reference sequence). The CDR3 spans 13 residues. Trimming removed 6 bases at V and 9 bases at J, with 15 bases between. For the CDR3, the DNA is TGTGCCAGCAGGCGGGCGCGTAGGTGGCCCCAGCATTTT. Residues: CASRRARRWPQHF.

This rearrangement joins TRBV5-6 to TRBJ1-6; TRBD1 is a possible D gene (5 bases). Germline V CDR1 and CDR2: SGHDT, YYEEEE. Trimming pared 7 bases from V and 10 bases from J, leaving 12 bases between. CDR3 size: 12 residues. The CDR3 is CASDSLNSPLHF. The CDR3 DNA reads as TGTGCCAGCGACAGTTTAAACTCACCCCTCCACTTT.

The gene calls are TRBV7-2 and TRBJ2-7; D unclear. Trimming removed 1 base from V and 7 bases from J, with 20 bases in between. Germline V lookup: CDR1 SGHTA, CDR2 FQGNSA. This CDR3 contains 16 residues. The CDR3 here is CASSLDLIPLSGEQYF. CDR3 sequence (DNA): TGTGCCAGCAGCTTAGATTTGATTCCTTTATCCGGGGAGCAGTACTTC.

This chain links TRBV6-5 with TRBJ1-1; D is unresolved. CDR3 length: 13 amino acids. Germline CDR1 reads MNHEY; CDR2 reads SVGAGI. Trimming left V 2 bases short and J 9 bases short, with 13 bases between. The CDR3 DNA is TGTGCCAGCAGTTACCTCAAAACAGACCAAGCTTTCTTT. It is translated as CASSYLKTDQAFF.

The J gene is TRBJ2-7, the V gene TRBV7-9; possibly TRBD1 for D (6 bases). The CDR3 covers 17 residues. V lost 5 bases, J lost 1 base, and 21 bases lay in between. Germline V gives CDR1 SEHNR, CDR2 FQNEAQ (reference sequence). As DNA, the CDR3 is TGTGCCAGCAGCCTTCTCCCTGGGACACCGGATTCCTACGAGCAGTACTTC. Residues: CASSLLPGTPDSYEQYF.

V and J are TRBV10-3 and TRBJ2-2, with TRBD2 matching 7 bases. Germline CDR1 is ENHRY and CDR2 is SYGVKD. This CDR3 is 15 amino acids long. The V segment lost 8 bases and the J segment 1 base; nucleotides outside the gene matches: 7. The CDR3 here is CAIGRKRGNTGELFF. In DNA, the CDR3 is TGTGCCATCGGGAGGAAGCGGGGGAACACCGGGGAGCTGTTTTTT.

J is TRBJ1-1 and V is TRBV11-2; no clear D. The CDR3 extends over 13 amino acids. V was shortened by 8 bases and J by 8 bases, with 18 bases between the two germline ends. The germline V gene has CDR1 SGHAT and CDR2 FQNNGV. The DNA for the CDR3 is TGTGCCAGCCGACCCCCAGGAATGCCCGAAGCTTTCTTT. Its translation is CASRPPGMPEAFF. Full variable domain (missing parts from reference TRBV11-2 and TRBJ1-1): EAGVAQSPRYKIIEKRQSVAFWCNPISGHATLYWYQQILGQGPKLLIQFQNNGVVDDSQLPKDRFSAERLKGVDSTLKIQPAKLEDSAVYLCASRPPGMPEAFFGQGTRLTVV.

CDR3 nucleotide sequence: TGTGCCAGCAGCCCGCTGACAGGGCCGAACACTGAAGCTTTCTTT. Encoded protein: CASSPLTGPNTEAFF. This chain connects TRBV5-4 to TRBJ1-1, with TRBD1 identical over 7 bases. V lost 4 bases to trimming and J lost 1 base; unmatched junction nucleotides: 7. CDR1 is SGHNT and CDR2 is YYREEE in the germline V gene (reference sequence). This CDR3 contains 15 residues.

The chain uses TRBV3-1 (or the pseudogene TRBV3-2) and TRBJ1-1; D call uncertain. There are 14 residues in the CDR3. Trimming stripped 0 bases from V and 0 bases from J, with 5 bases between. Germline V gene data show CDR1 as LGHDT and CDR2 as YNNKEL (reference sequence). The CDR3 coding sequence is TGTGCCAGCAGCCAAGACAAATTGAACACTGAAGCTTTCTTT. It yields the protein CASSQDKLNTEAFF.